One and the same sample provided the 26 T cell receptor beta chains below, sequenced in a study of OX40 agonist ivuxolimab in advanced cancers. Data came from immunoSEQ multiplex PCR; TCRdb stores just in-frame clones and leaves some out. The table lists 90,000 to 120,000 clones, less than 95% of them singletons, with approximately 0.34% in the top ten. The starting material was CD4+ or CD8+ T cells sorted from blood, obtained in a trial of the OX40 agonist ivuxolimab. Receptor source: an adult with an advanced solid tumor such as melanoma, head and neck, liver or kidney cancer.

V and J are TRBV7-2 and TRBJ2-2; 7 nucleotides line up with TRBD2. The CDR3 extends over 17 amino acids. The junction had 4 bases not matched to a gene; V was cut back by 0 bases and J by 0 bases. Per germline, CDR1 SGHTA and CDR2 FQGNSA. The CDR3: CASSLAFSGANTGELFF. The CDR3 DNA is TGTGCCAGCAGCTTAGCGTTCAGCGGGGCGAACACCGGGGAGCTGTTTTTT.

The chain recombines TRBV18 with TRBJ1-2, with a weak D call TRBD1 (5 bases). V lost 3 bases and J lost 5, with 13 bases in between. This CDR3 has 14 residues. CDR1 and CDR2 from the germline V gene are KGHSH and LQKENI. The CDR3: CASSPLGDAYGYTF. The CDR3 DNA is TGTGCCAGCTCACCCCTAGGGGATGCATATGGCTACACCTTC.

The CDR3 DNA sequence: TGTGCCAGCAGCGTCGGATCTAGCGGACATCAGTATTTT. This codes for CASSVGSSGHQYF. The rearrangement uses TRBV9 and TRBJ2-3; the match to TRBD2 covers 7 bases. From germline, CDR1 is SGDLS and CDR2 YYNGEE. This CDR3 has 13 residues. V lost 2 bases to trimming and J lost 12 bases; unmatched junction nucleotides: 9.

The chain couples TRBV28 to TRBJ1-3, with D possibly TRBD1 on 6 matching bases. Germline assignment: CDR1 MDHEN and CDR2 SYDVKM. This CDR3 comprises 14 residues. The ends were cut back, 8 bases at V and 4 bases at J, with 15 bases in the middle. CDR3 loop: CASGGGGGGNTIYF. The CDR3 nucleotides are TGTGCCAGCGGCGGGGGCGGTGGAGGAAACACCATATATTTT. The full variable domain, in which reference TRBV28 and TRBJ1-3 provide the parts outside the CDR3, is DVKVTQSSRYLVKRTGEKVFLECVQDMDHENMFWYRQDPGLGLRLIYFSYDVKMKEKGDIPEGYSVSREKKERFSLILESASTNQTSMYLCASGGGGGGNTIYFGEGSWLTVV.

The chain joins TRBV25-1 to TRBJ2-6; D gene unclear. Trimming pared 6 bases from V and 0 bases from J, leaving 6 bases between. CDR3 length equals 14 residues. CDR1 and CDR2 from the germline V gene are MGHDK and SYGVNS. As DNA, the CDR3 is TGTGCCAGCAGAGGTAGCTCTGGGGCCAACGTCCTGACTTTC. It translates to CASRGSSGANVLTF. Filled out from reference TRBV25-1 and TRBJ2-6, the complete variable domain reads EADIYQTPRYLVIGTGKKITLECSQTMGHDKMYWYQQDPGMELHLIHYSYGVNSTEKGDLSSESTVSRIRTEHFPLTLESARPSHTSQYLCASRGSSGANVLTFGAGSRLTVL.

The CDR3 DNA sequence: TGTGCCAGCAGCCAAGATGTAGCCGGGACTAGTAACACCGGGGAGCTGTTTTTT. Its translation: CASSQDVAGTSNTGELFF. The gene calls are TRBV4-2 and TRBJ2-2; the match to TRBD2 covers 8 bases. This CDR3 has 18 amino acids. CDR1 LGHNA and CDR2 YNFKEQ come from the germline V gene. The V segment lost 0 bases and the J segment 2 bases; nucleotides outside the gene matches: 8.

The gene calls are TRBV28 and TRBJ2-5, with D tentatively TRBD1 or TRBD2 (5 bases each). With 7 bases removed from V and 9 bases from J, the gap between germline ends came to 15 bases. Germline loops: CDR1 MDHEN, CDR2 SYDVKM. The CDR3 has 12 residues. CDR3 DNA: TGTGCCAGCACCGGGACCGGGCAACCCCAGTACTTC. Residues: CASTGTGQPQYF.

The V and J genes are TRBV7-9 and TRBJ1-2, with 9 positions matching TRBD1. The CDR3 is 16 residues long. With 4 bases clipped from V and 5 bases from J, the junction kept 11 bases outside the gene matches. Per the germline V gene, CDR1 is SEHNR and CDR2 is FQNEAQ (reference sequence). CDR3 DNA: TGTGCCAGCAGCTCCCGGGACAGGGACCATTTGTATGGCTACACCTTC. Protein sequence: CASSSRDRDHLYGYTF.

The V call is TRBV5-1, the J call TRBJ2-1; TRBD2 matches at 8 bases. The germline V gene encodes CDR1 SGHRS and CDR2 YFSETQ. Trimming took 2 bases from V and 12 from J; bases not matched to a gene: 7. The CDR3 covers 13 residues. The CDR3 protein is CASSFGSGSGQFF. The DNA for the CDR3 is TGCGCCAGCAGCTTCGGCAGCGGGAGCGGGCAGTTCTTC. Complete variable domain (other parts from reference TRBV5-1 and TRBJ2-1): KAGVTQTPRYLIKTRGQQVTLSCSPISGHRSVSWYQQTPGQGLQFLFEYFSETQRNKGNFPGRFSGRQFSNSRSEMNVSTLELGDSALYLCASSFGSGSGQFFGPGTRLTVL.

This sequence joins TRBV30 and TRBJ2-1; D is possibly TRBD1 (5 bases). CDR1 and CDR2 (germline): GTSNPN, SVGIG (reference sequence). V was clipped by 2 bases and J by 11 bases, with 16 bases between them. The CDR3 consists of 13 residues. As DNA, the CDR3 is TGTGCCTGGAGTACCCACGCCAAGGACAAGCAGTTCTTC. It translates to CAWSTHAKDKQFF. Complete variable domain (other parts from reference TRBV30 and TRBJ2-1): SQTIHQWPATLVQPVGSPLSLECTVEGTSNPNLYWYRQAAGRGLQLLFYSVGIGQISSEVPQNLSASRPQDRQFILSSKKLLLSDSGFYLCAWSTHAKDKQFFGPGTRLTVL.

The chain combines TRBV15 with TRBJ2-1; D call uncertain. V lost 3 bases and J 1 base, leaving 13 bases between the germline ends. This CDR3 region has 16 residues. Germline-derived CDR1 and CDR2 are LNHNV and YYDKDF (reference sequence). DNA of the CDR3: TGTGCCACCAGCAGTGTTACCTGGGGATCCTACAATGAGCAGTTCTTC. It is translated as CATSSVTWGSYNEQFF.

The genes are TRBV6-5 and TRBJ2-7, with 7 bases lining up with TRBD1. V lost 6 bases and J lost 5; bases outside the gene matches: 7. Germline loops: CDR1 MNHEY, CDR2 SVGAGI. The CDR3 totals 13 residues. The CDR3 nucleotides are TGTGCCAGCAGGAGACAGGGAATCCACGAGCAGTACTTC. It codes for CASRRQGIHEQYF.

The J gene is TRBJ1-5, the V gene TRBV5-4; the D is unclear. V shed 0 bases and J shed 5 bases, with 6 bases lying between them. In germline, CDR1 is SGHNT, CDR2 YYREEE (reference sequence). This CDR3 region has 13 residues. CDR3 sequence: CASSLEVDQPQHF. CDR3 nucleotide sequence: TGTGCCAGCAGCTTGGAGGTCGATCAGCCCCAGCATTTT.

This sequence joins TRBV11-2 and TRBJ2-2; TRBD1 might be the D (5 bases). Per germline, CDR1 SGHAT and CDR2 FQNNGV. The V end was cut by 4 bases, the J end by 4 bases, with 16 bases between. This CDR3 is built from 16 residues. CDR3 sequence: CASSSWTLRGTGELFF. CDR3 in DNA: TGTGCCAGCAGCTCATGGACACTGCGAGGCACCGGGGAGCTGTTTTTT.

V and J are TRBV25-1 and TRBJ2-3, with D possibly being TRBD2 (5 bases). This CDR3 has 15 amino acids. Trimming took off 2 bases at V and 8 bases at J, with 17 bases between the two ends. In germline, CDR1 is MGHDK, CDR2 SYGVNS. The CDR3 nucleotides are TGTGCCAGCAGTGAAAGTAGGGCCAGCGGTAGTACGCAGTATTTT. Its protein product is CASSESRASGSTQYF.

V gene TRBV6-1 combines with J gene TRBJ2-1; possibly TRBD1 or TRBD2 for D (5 bases each). The germline V and J ends were trimmed by 7 bases and 5 bases, with 18 bases remaining between them. Germline lookup yields CDR1 MNHNS and CDR2 SASEGT. CDR3 length equals 15 residues. CDR3 loop: CASTAEGTVHNEQFF. In DNA form, the CDR3 reads TGTGCCAGCACGGCTGAGGGGACCGTTCACAATGAGCAGTTCTTC.

This sequence joins TRBV2 and TRBJ1-5, with TRBD1 matching over 8 bases. The ends lost 4 bases at V and 7 bases at J; junction bases unmatched: 6. CDR3 length: 14 amino acids. In germline, CDR1 is SNHLY, CDR2 FYNNEI. The CDR3 here is CASSGTGLRQPQHF. CDR3 coding DNA: TGTGCCAGCAGTGGGACAGGGTTACGACAGCCCCAGCATTTT.

The J gene is TRBJ2-7, the V gene TRBV6-1; 9 nucleotides match TRBD1. V was clipped by 5 bases and J by 3 bases; unmatched bases: 2. The CDR3 runs 13 residues. Germline CDR1 and CDR2: MNHNS and SASEGT. The CDR3 here is CASSWTGDYEQYF. The CDR3 bases are TGTGCCAGCAGTTGGACAGGGGACTACGAGCAGTACTTC.

This chain joins TRBV11-2 and TRBJ1-5; D is uncertain. The CDR3 contains 13 residues. V lost 5 bases and J 3 bases, leaving 8 bases between the germline ends. CDR1 is SGHAT and CDR2 is FQNNGV in the germline V gene. CDR3 protein: CASSPRINQPQHF. The CDR3 nucleotides read TGTGCCAGCAGCCCACGGATCAATCAGCCCCAGCATTTT.

The chain combines TRBV5-8 with TRBJ2-1, with D uncertain. The CDR3 loop spans 11 amino acids. CDR1 and CDR2 (germline): SGHTS, YDEGEE. Trimming took off 0 bases at V and 15 bases at J, with 10 bases between the two ends. The CDR3 sequence: CASSLAAGRFF. The CDR3 nucleotides are TGTGCCAGCAGCTTGGCTGCAGGTCGGTTCTTC.

The chain uses TRBV4-3 and TRBJ2-1; 7 bases agree with TRBD1. This CDR3 contains 15 residues. The V gene's germline CDR1 is LGHNA and CDR2 YSLEER. The junction had 3 bases not matched to a gene; V was cut back by 0 bases and J by 4 bases. The CDR3 nucleotides read TGCGCCAGCAGCCAAGATAGGACAGGATACAATGAGCAGTTCTTC. Residues: CASSQDRTGYNEQFF.

The chain links TRBV28 to TRBJ1-5; perhaps TRBD1 as D (5 bases). The CDR3 totals 15 residues. Per germline, CDR1 MDHEN and CDR2 SYDVKM. V lost 10 bases, J lost 4 bases, and 20 bases lay in between. The CDR3 DNA is TGTGCCACGACCCCCTTGTGGACACTAAATCAGCCCCAGCATTTT. Protein: CATTPLWTLNQPQHF. The variable domain in full, with the rest retrieved from reference TRBV28 and TRBJ1-5, is DVKVTQSSRYLVKRTGEKVFLECVQDMDHENMFWYRQDPGLGLRLIYFSYDVKMKEKGDIPEGYSVSREKKERFSLILESASTNQTSMYLCATTPLWTLNQPQHFGDGTRLSIL.

This chain joins TRBV6-5 and TRBJ2-7, with 10 bases fitting TRBD1. Trimming cost V 6 bases and J 4 bases; bases outside gene matches: 9. CDR1 and CDR2 from the germline V gene are MNHEY and SVGAGI. The CDR3 contains 15 residues. DNA of the CDR3: TGTGCCAGCAGGGAGCCGGGACAGGGGATTTACGAGCAGTACTTC. Its translation: CASREPGQGIYEQYF.

This rearrangement joins TRBV7-2 to TRBJ2-3, with 11 bases matching TRBD2. From germline, CDR1 is SGHTA and CDR2 FQGNSA. The V and J ends lost 4 bases and 7 bases, in that order; junction bases with no gene match: 10. This CDR3 is 16 amino acids long. For the CDR3, the DNA is TGTGCCAGCAGCTCTAGCGGGAGGCCCCGGTTATATACGCAGTATTTT. Translating it yields CASSSSGRPRLYTQYF.

The rearrangement links TRBV28 to TRBJ1-2; 9 bases are a match to TRBD1. This CDR3 comprises 16 residues. The ends lost 3 bases at V and 1 base at J; junction bases unmatched: 6. Germline CDR1 reads MDHEN; CDR2 reads SYDVKM. This CDR3 is CASSFPGQGINYGYTF. The CDR3 DNA reads TGTGCCAGCAGTTTTCCCGGACAGGGGATTAACTATGGCTACACCTTC.

CDR3 nucleotide sequence: TGTGCCAGTAGTATCCTCTCGAGCGCAGGCACAGATACGCAGTATTTT. It specifies CASSILSSAGTDTQYF. This chain links TRBV19 with TRBJ2-3; D gene ambiguous. Trimming took 3 bases from V and 1 from J, leaving 14 bases between them. This CDR3 spans 16 amino acids. Germline loops: CDR1 LNHDA, CDR2 SQIVND (reference sequence).